These T cell receptor beta chains were read from a single sample in a study of T cells after yellow fever vaccination. TCRdb redid the calling of the 5' RACE reads with MiXCR, one entry per CDR3 protein. The sample carries some 320,000 distinct CDR3 sequences, over 4% recorded once. The sample in question was PBMCs, obtained 5 days after the yellow fever booster vaccination. The receptors come from a man aged 18 to 30 who received the YFV17D yellow fever vaccine. The CDR3 runs from the conserved cysteine through the conserved F or W. A D gene is named only where the DNA matches it firmly. The listing skips clone size in some rows; elsewhere it reads once, few, many or a size class.

TRBD2 | TRBJ2-1 | TRBV5-1 | NA | CASSLAVGRGRYNEQFF | TGCGCCAGCAGCTTGGCCGTGGGGAGGGGTAGGTACAATGAGCAGTTCTTC
NA | TRBJ2-2 | TRBV11-2 | few | CATAWGNTGELFF | TGTGCCACCGCCTGGGGTAACACCGGGGAGCTGTTTTTT
NA | TRBJ1-1 | TRBV28 | NA | CASFRGGPMNTEAFF | TGTGCCAGCTTTAGGGGGGGGCCTATGAACACTGAAGCTTTCTTT
NA | TRBJ2-1 | TRBV2 | few | CASIERAYNEQFF | TGTGCCAGCATCGAACGGGCATACAATGAGCAGTTCTTC
NA | TRBJ1-1 | TRBV12-3/TRBV12-4 | NA | CASTLGRGTEAFF | TGTGCCAGCACTTTAGGGCGGGGGACTGAAGCTTTCTTT
NA | TRBJ1-1 | TRBV19 | few | CASSIRGQNTEAFF | TGTGCCAGTAGTATTAGGGGCCAGAACACTGAAGCTTTCTTT
NA | TRBJ2-2 | TRBV7-3 | NA | CASSRHFGGKGGELFF | TGTGCCAGCAGCCGCCATTTTGGGGGAAAGGGCGGGGAGCTGTTTTTT
NA | TRBJ1-1 | TRBV5-1 | many | CASSLGTEAFF | TGTGCCAGCAGCTTGGGCACTGAAGCTTTCTTT
NA | TRBJ2-1 | TRBV7-9 | few | CASSLAGKNEQFF | TGTGCCAGCAGCTTAGCAGGCAAGAATGAGCAGTTCTTC
NA | TRBJ1-6 | TRBV7-2 | NA | CASSLGIPPLHF | TGTGCCAGCAGCTTAGGGATTCCACCCCTCCACTTT
NA | TRBJ1-3 | TRBV7-9 | NA | CASSFGVTSWDTIYF | TGTGCCAGCAGCTTCGGGGTGACAAGCTGGGACACCATATATTTT
TRBD1 | TRBJ2-7 | TRBV7-2 | few | CASSPPWGTGVYEQYF | TGTGCCAGCAGCCCACCCTGGGGGACAGGGGTTTACGAGCAGTACTTC
NA | TRBJ1-6 | TRBV2 | few | CASSEGRGSSPLHF | TGTGCCAGCAGTGAGGGGAGGGGGAGCTCACCCCTCCACTTT
NA | TRBJ2-2 | TRBV20-1 | many | CSARGDAGELFF | TGCAGTGCTAGAGGTGACGCCGGGGAGCTGTTTTTT
TRBD1 | TRBJ2-1 | TRBV6-2/TRBV6-3 | few | CASSWTGVYNEQFF | TGTGCCAGCAGCTGGACAGGGGTTTACAATGAGCAGTTCTTC
NA | TRBJ2-5 | TRBV5-1 | many | CASSSGAIGETQYF | TGCGCCAGCAGCTCGGGGGCGATAGGGGAGACCCAGTACTTC
TRBD2 | TRBJ2-3 | TRBV5-1 | few | CASSIGLAASADTQYF | TGCGCCAGCAGCATCGGACTAGCGGCGTCGGCAGATACGCAGTATTTT
NA | TRBJ2-2 | TRBV9 | few | CASGDSVNTGELFF | TGTGCCAGTGGGGACTCCGTGAACACCGGGGAGCTGTTTTTT
TRBD1 | TRBJ2-5 | TRBV20-1 | NA | CSASDRGRETQYF | TGCAGTGCCAGTGACAGGGGGCGAGAGACCCAGTACTTC
NA | TRBJ1-2 | TRBV14 | NA | CASSQADLGGYTF | TGTGCCAGCAGCCAGGCCGACTTGGGTGGCTACACCTTC
NA | TRBJ1-1 | TRBV4-2 | few | CASSQVGSRSTEAFF | TGTGCCAGCAGCCAGGTAGGGAGCCGTAGCACTGAAGCTTTCTTT
NA | TRBJ1-5 | TRBV27 | few | CASSLGIYGNQPQHF | TGTGCCAGCAGTTTAGGGATATATGGCAATCAGCCCCAGCATTTT
NA | TRBJ1-4 | TRBV4-1 | NA | CASSQEVSGIHNEKLFF | TGCGCCAGCAGCCAAGAGGTCTCGGGAATCCATAATGAAAAACTGTTTTTT
NA | TRBJ2-1 | TRBV5-1 | few | CASSSTLAQNEQFF | TGCGCCAGCAGCTCTACTCTAGCGCAGAATGAGCAGTTCTTC
NA | TRBJ1-1 | TRBV15 | many | CATSFQTGTVNTEAFF | TGTGCCACCAGCTTCCAGACCGGGACGGTGAACACTGAAGCTTTCTTT
NA | TRBJ2-2 | TRBV9 | NA | CASSVVGDIVGGELFF | TGTGCCAGCAGCGTAGTGGGGGACATCGTCGGCGGGGAGCTGTTTTTT
TRBD2 | TRBJ2-1 | TRBV12-3/TRBV12-4 | many | CASSAGLAGPWQFF | TGTGCCAGCAGCGCGGGACTAGCGGGGCCCTGGCAGTTCTTC
NA | TRBJ2-3 | TRBV20-1 | NA | CSAKTGGGYTQYF | TGCAGTGCCAAAACGGGGGGCGGCTATACGCAGTATTTT
NA | TRBJ2-7 | TRBV5-1 | few | CASSPSPTGSYEQYF | TGCGCCAGCAGCCCTTCTCCGACAGGATCCTACGAGCAGTACTTC
NA | TRBJ2-1 | TRBV9 | NA | CASSPRFNEQFF | TGTGCCAGCAGCCCTCGTTTCAATGAGCAGTTCTTC
TRBD2 | TRBJ2-5 | TRBV4-3 | many | CASSQDLFGTPWGTSGETQYF | TGCGCCAGCAGCCAAGATCTGTTCGGGACCCCCTGGGGGACTAGCGGTGAGACCCAGTACTTC
NA | TRBJ2-7 | TRBV20-1 | few | CSARILYEQYF | TGCAGTGCTAGAATCCTGTACGAGCAGTACTTC